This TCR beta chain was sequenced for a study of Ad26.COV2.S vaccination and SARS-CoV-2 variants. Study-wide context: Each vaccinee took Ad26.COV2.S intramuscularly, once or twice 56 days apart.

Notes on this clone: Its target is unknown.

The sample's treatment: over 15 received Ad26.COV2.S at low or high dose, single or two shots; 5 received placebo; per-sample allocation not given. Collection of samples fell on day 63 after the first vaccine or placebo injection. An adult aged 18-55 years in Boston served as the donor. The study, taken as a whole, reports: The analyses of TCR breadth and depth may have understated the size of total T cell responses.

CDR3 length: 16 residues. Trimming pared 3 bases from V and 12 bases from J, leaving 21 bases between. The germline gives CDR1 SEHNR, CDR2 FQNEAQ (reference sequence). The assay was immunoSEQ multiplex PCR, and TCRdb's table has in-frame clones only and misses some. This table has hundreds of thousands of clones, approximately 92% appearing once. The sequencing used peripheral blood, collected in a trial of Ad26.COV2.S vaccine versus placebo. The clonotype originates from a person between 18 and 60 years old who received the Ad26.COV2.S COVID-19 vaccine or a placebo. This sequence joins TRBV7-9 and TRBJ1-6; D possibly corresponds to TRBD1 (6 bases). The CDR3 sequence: CASSFGGPGGRKPLHF. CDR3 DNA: TGTGCCAGCAGCTTTGGGGGCCCGGGGGGAAGAAAACCCCTCCACTTT.